Below are 32 T cell receptor beta chains sequenced from a single sample in a study of PD-1 blockade in classical Hodgkin lymphoma (dated by TCRdb to 2020 to 2022). The receptor library was made with the immunoSEQ multiplex PCR assay. TCRdb provides this immuneACCESS table in a form limited to in-frame rearrangements. Some clones are lacking; in checked studies, under half of them reflect an unresolved V gene, and why the rest are absent is not known. The sample yields tens of thousands of clones; less than 95% were counted once. Of the sample, around 2.9% falls within the top ten clones. Read against the paper, the sample's time point label means: cycle 4 day 1 (C4D1), after six to seven weeks of nivolumab. Relapse after autologous stem cell transplantation had occurred in all trial patients, and cohorts A, B and C were distinguished by prior brentuximab vedotin exposure. The sequencing here drew on peripheral blood mononuclear cells (PBMCs), taken before the fourth cycle of nivolumab. The receptors derive from a human donor with classical Hodgkin lymphoma.

The V call is TRBV11-2, the J call TRBJ1-1; D is possibly TRBD1 (5 bases). There are 13 residues in the CDR3. Looked up from germline, CDR1 is SGHAT and CDR2 is FQNNGV. V lost 3 bases to trimming and J lost 1 base, with 6 bases between them. The CDR3 sequence is CASSFQGNTEAFF. The CDR3 DNA sequence: TGTGCCAGCAGCTTCCAGGGGAACACTGAAGCTTTCTTT.

This clone has just one count. The rearrangement uses TRBV23-1 and TRBJ2-7; 9 bases line up with TRBD1. TRBV23-1 is noted as an ORF with a role that remains uncertain. The CDR3 is made up of 15 amino acids. Trimming at V came to 3 bases and at J to 2 bases, leaving 5 bases not matched to a gene. CDR3 coding DNA: TGCGCCAGCAGTCACCGGACAGGGGATCCCTACGAGCAGTACTTC. This codes for CASSHRTGDPYEQYF.

V gene TRBV29-1 combines with J gene TRBJ1-1; D unresolved. Germline loops: CDR1 SQVTM, CDR2 ANQGSEA. V gave up 1 base and J gave up 5 bases, with 8 bases separating them. The CDR3 is 12 residues long. CDR3 in DNA: TGCAGCGTTGAAGTCACGTCTACTGAAGCTTTCTTT. Its protein product is CSVEVTSTEAFF. Complete variable domain (other parts from reference TRBV29-1 and TRBJ1-1): SAVISQKPSRDICQRGTSLTIQCQVDSQVTMMFWYRQQPGQSLTLIATANQGSEATYESGFVIDKFPISRPNLTFSTLTVSNMSPEDSSIYLCSVEVTSTEAFFGQGTRLTVV.

V usage is TRBV19 and J usage is TRBJ2-1; 7 bases fit TRBD2. The CDR3 runs to 15 residues. V shed 6 bases and J 8 bases; nucleotides not matched to a gene: 13. Per germline, CDR1 LNHDA and CDR2 SQIVND (reference sequence). The CDR3 DNA follows: TGTGCCAGTAGAGGAGGGACTACCGAGTACTATGAGCAGTTCTTC. Its protein product is CASRGGTTEYYEQFF.

The rearrangement uses TRBV6-6 and TRBJ2-5; TRBD1 agrees at 8 bases. Germline V gene lookup returns CDR1 MNHNY and CDR2 SVGAGI (reference sequence). The junction had 11 bases not matched to a gene; V was cut back by 6 bases and J by 2 bases. The CDR3 extends over 16 amino acids. Written as DNA, the CDR3 is TGTGCCAGCAGGTACCGACAGGGGATCAAACAAGAGACCCAGTACTTC. Its protein product is CASRYRQGIKQETQYF.

The chain joins TRBV4-2 to TRBJ2-7; D is possibly TRBD1 or TRBD2 (5 bases each). V lost 3 bases and J 5 bases, leaving 14 bases between the germline ends. CDR1 and CDR2 (germline): LGHNA, YNFKEQ. The CDR3 spans 14 residues. CDR3 nucleotides: TGTGCCAGCAGCCATGGATGGGGGAATGACGAGCAGTACTTC. Amino acids: CASSHGWGNDEQYF.

The V and J genes are TRBV7-9 and TRBJ2-7; the D gene is possibly TRBD2 (5 bases). Germline loops: CDR1 SEHNR, CDR2 FQNEAQ (reference sequence). CDR3 length: 13 amino acids. V was trimmed by 5 bases and J by 2 bases, leaving 10 bases between them. As DNA, the CDR3 is TGTGCCAGCAGCGCCGACGGGGCCTACGAGCAGTACTTC. Amino acids: CASSADGAYEQYF.

V and J are TRBV5-8 and TRBJ1-1, with D unclear. Looked up from germline, CDR1 is SGHTS and CDR2 is YDEGEE. V lost 4 bases to trimming and J lost 0 bases, with 13 bases between them. This CDR3 has 15 residues. CDR3 amino acids: CASSPGVTMNTEAFF. DNA for the CDR3: TGTGCCAGCAGCCCCGGGGTCACAATGAACACTGAAGCTTTCTTT.

CDR3 DNA sequence: TGTGCCAGCAGGGGGAGCTCCTACGAGCAGTACTTC. Translated: CASRGSSYEQYF. V gene TRBV28 combines with J gene TRBJ2-5, with D perhaps TRBD2 (5 bases). The tail of the sequence fits TRBJ2-7 better, so the J call may be wrong. From germline, CDR1 is MDHEN and CDR2 SYDVKM. The CDR3 has 12 amino acids.

The chain is built from TRBV7-3 and TRBJ1-2; TRBD1 agrees at 8 bases. The junction had 13 bases not matched to a gene; V was cut back by 5 bases and J by 8 bases. Germline V CDR1 and CDR2: SGHTA, FQGTGA. The CDR3 is 15 residues long. In DNA, the CDR3 is TGTGCCAGCAGCCCCGGGACAGGTCGGATAGGGGGCTACACCTTC. It encodes CASSPGTGRIGGYTF.

The chain employs TRBV5-1 and TRBJ2-7; a weak D match, TRBD1 (6 bases). Per the germline V gene, CDR1 is SGHRS and CDR2 is YFSETQ. With 3 bases removed from V and 0 bases from J, the gap between germline ends came to 13 bases. CDR3 length: 15 residues. The CDR3 bases are TGCGCCAGCAGCTGGGGGCTTGGGAGCTCCTACGAGCAGTACTTC. It is translated as CASSWGLGSSYEQYF.

This rearrangement joins TRBV5-1 to TRBJ2-2, with D tentatively TRBD1 or TRBD2 (6 bases each). V lost 4 bases to trimming and J lost 2 bases, with 9 bases between them. This CDR3 has 14 amino acids. Germline V gene data show CDR1 as SGHRS and CDR2 as YFSETQ. The chain's CDR3 is CASSAGHNTGELFF. CDR3 coding DNA: TGCGCCAGCAGCGCGGGACACAACACCGGGGAGCTGTTTTTT.

The V call is TRBV6-1, the J call TRBJ2-1; 11 bases match TRBD1. Germline V gives CDR1 MNHNS, CDR2 SASEGT. CDR3 size: 15 residues. J gave up 8 bases and V 6 bases, and 9 bases lay outside the gene matches. In nucleotides, the CDR3 is TGTGCCAGCAGACAACAGGACAGGGGGCTATATGAGCAGTTCTTC. It is translated as CASRQQDRGLYEQFF.

The CDR3 DNA is TGTGCCAGCAGCTTGGAGGGCGGCAATCAGCCCCAGCATTTT. It encodes CASSLEGGNQPQHF. The chain links TRBV7-2 to TRBJ1-5; the D is unclear. There are 14 residues in the CDR3. Trimming pared 3 bases from V and 2 bases from J, leaving 8 bases between. CDR1 is SGHTA, CDR2 FQGNSA, per germline.

This clone was counted a few times. The chain combines TRBV14 with TRBJ1-2; TRBD1 agrees at 10 bases. The J segment lost 5 bases and the V segment lost 3 bases, leaving 6 bases of the junction unmatched. The CDR3 runs to 15 residues. Per the germline V gene, CDR1 is SGHDN and CDR2 is FVKESK. The CDR3 region is CASSHRQGASYGYTF. The CDR3 DNA sequence: TGTGCCAGCAGCCATCGACAGGGGGCAAGTTATGGCTACACCTTC.

J is TRBJ1-4 and V is TRBV5-1; 7 bases map to TRBD1. Germline V gene lookup returns CDR1 SGHRS and CDR2 YFSETQ. V shed 0 bases and J 3 bases; nucleotides not matched to a gene: 2. This CDR3 has 15 residues. Written as DNA, the CDR3 is TGCGCCAGCAGCTTGGAGGGGGCGGCTAATGAAAAACTGTTTTTT. Translating it yields CASSLEGAANEKLFF.

The chain couples TRBV5-5 to TRBJ2-1; D not certain. The V end lost 4 bases, the J end lost 6 bases, and 8 bases lay between the germline ends. Per the germline V gene, CDR1 is SGHKS and CDR2 is YYEKEE (reference sequence). The CDR3 has 12 amino acids. CDR3 in amino acids: CASSPGGNEQFF. CDR3 nucleotides: TGTGCCAGCAGCCCCGGTGGCAATGAGCAGTTCTTC.

The CDR3 reads CASTDSYEQYF. CDR3 DNA sequence: TGTGCCAGCACCGACAGCTACGAGCAGTACTTC. J is TRBJ2-7 and V is TRBV27; maybe TRBD1 (5 bases). Germline CDR1 and CDR2: MNHEY and SMNVEV (reference sequence). V lost 7 bases, J lost 3 bases, and 7 bases lay in between. The CDR3 sequence is 11 residues long.

The rearrangement links TRBV28 to TRBJ2-6; TRBD1 matches 9 bases. V lost 3 bases and J lost 2; bases outside the gene matches: 2. CDR3 length: 16 amino acids. Germline CDR1 MDHEN, CDR2 SYDVKM. This chain's CDR3 is CASSLGTGTGANVLTF. In nucleotides, the CDR3 is TGTGCCAGCAGTTTGGGGACAGGGACTGGGGCCAACGTCCTGACTTTC.

V and J are TRBV4-2 and TRBJ1-1, with a possible D match to TRBD1 (6 bases). CDR1 LGHNA and CDR2 YNFKEQ come from the germline V gene. The CDR3 covers 13 residues. Deletions cut 6 bases from V and 5 bases from J, with 13 bases between. The CDR3 DNA sequence: TGTGCCAGCAGAAACAGGGATGGGACTGAAGCTTTCTTT. As protein: CASRNRDGTEAFF.

J is TRBJ2-5 and V is TRBV28, with D possibly called TRBD1 or TRBD2 (5 bases each). This CDR3 has 13 amino acids. Trimming took 6 bases from V and 2 from J, leaving 10 bases between them. Germline V gene sequence: CDR1 MDHEN, CDR2 SYDVKM. CDR3 coding DNA: TGTGCCAGCAGCCCGGGACGGCAAGAGACCCAGTACTTC. This gives the protein CASSPGRQETQYF.

The chain joins TRBV19 to TRBJ2-3, with TRBD2 identical over 12 bases. Germline-derived CDR1 and CDR2 are LNHDA and SQIVND (reference sequence). The CDR3 totals 19 residues. V dropped 5 bases and J dropped 0; count of bases not matched to a gene: 12. CDR3 sequence reads: CASSEWTSGDLGSTDTQYF. In DNA form, the CDR3 reads TGTGCCAGTAGTGAATGGACTAGCGGGGACCTAGGCAGCACAGATACGCAGTATTTT.

This CDR3 is CASSDTGTGTTGELFF. For the CDR3, the DNA is TGTGCCAGCAGCGATACCGGGACAGGAACTACCGGGGAGCTGTTTTTT. The J gene is TRBJ2-2, the V gene TRBV7-9; 8 nucleotides align to TRBD1. CDR3 length: 16 residues. Germline assignment: CDR1 SEHNR and CDR2 FQNEAQ (reference sequence). Losses at the gene ends were 5 bases for V and 5 bases for J; bases not matched to a gene: 10.

This chain uses TRBV4-2 with TRBJ1-2, with unresolved D. V shed 3 bases and J shed 0 bases, with 5 bases lying between them. Per the germline V gene, CDR1 is LGHNA and CDR2 is YNFKEQ. The CDR3 sequence is 13 residues long. CDR3 in DNA: TGTGCCAGCAGCCAGGATGCTAACTATGGCTACACCTTC. Translated, it gives CASSQDANYGYTF.

The chain recombines TRBV30 with TRBJ1-1, with unresolved D. The CDR3 runs to 13 residues. Trimming took off 4 bases at V and 6 bases at J, with 15 bases between the two ends. CDR1 and CDR2 from the germline V gene are GTSNPN and SVGIG (reference sequence). The CDR3 nucleotides read TGTGCCTGGACCGGCGTGGGTTGGGCTGAAGCTTTCTTT. Translation gives CAWTGVGWAEAFF.

V usage is TRBV7-9 and J usage is TRBJ2-1, with D possibly being TRBD2 (7 bases). This CDR3 is 15 amino acids long. The germline V gene encodes CDR1 SEHNR and CDR2 FQNEAQ (reference sequence). V shed 7 bases and J shed 7 bases, with 20 bases lying between them. Written as DNA, the CDR3 is TGTGCCAGCACCACCTCTTGGGGGGGGCGGAATGAGCAGTTCTTC. Its protein is CASTTSWGGRNEQFF. Variable domain in full (rest from reference TRBV7-9 and TRBJ2-1): DTGVSQNPRHKITKRGQNVTFRCDPISEHNRLYWYRQTLGQGPEFLTYFQNEAQLEKSRLLSDRFSAERPKGSFSTLEIQRTEQGDSAMYLCASTTSWGGRNEQFFGPGTRLTVL.

CDR3 coding DNA: TGCGCCAGCAGCCAAGATCCAGAACAGGGCATACGCACAGATACGCAGTATTTT. Protein: CASSQDPEQGIRTDTQYF. The chain uses TRBV4-1 and TRBJ2-3; the D gene is possibly TRBD1 (6 bases). Trimming removed 0 bases at V and 1 base at J, with 17 bases between. CDR1 is MGHRA, CDR2 YSYEKL, per germline. The CDR3 is 18 amino acids.

This chain joins TRBV5-6 and TRBJ1-2, with D unclear. V was pared by 3 bases and J by 4 bases, with 7 bases between. Germline values: CDR1 SGHDT, CDR2 YYEEEE. This CDR3 region has 12 residues. CDR3: CASSSGFYGYTF. CDR3 nucleotides: TGTGCCAGCAGCTCGGGATTCTATGGCTACACCTTC. Using reference TRBV5-6 and TRBJ1-2 for the parts outside the CDR3, the full variable domain is DAGVTQSPTHLIKTRGQQVTLRCSPKSGHDTVSWYQQALGQGPQFIFQYYEEEERQRGNFPDRFSGHQFPNYSSELNVNALLLGDSALYLCASSSGFYGYTFGSGTRLTVV.

V usage is TRBV13 and J usage is TRBJ2-5; 10 positions agree with TRBD2. This CDR3 has 20 amino acids. Per the germline V gene, CDR1 is PRHDT and CDR2 is FYEKMQ (reference sequence). V was pared by 3 bases and J by 3 bases, with 19 bases of the junction left unmatched. The chain's CDR3 is CASSFYLGPSGGAFEETQYF. CDR3 coding DNA: TGTGCCAGCAGCTTCTACCTAGGCCCCAGCGGGGGGGCTTTCGAAGAGACCCAGTACTTC.

The chain recombines TRBV25-1 with TRBJ1-1, with TRBD1 as a possible D gene (6 bases). This CDR3 is built from 15 residues. Germline V lookup: CDR1 MGHDK, CDR2 SYGVNS. Trimming left V 1 base short and J 4 bases short, with 13 bases between. The CDR3 spells CASSEFQGRSTEAFF. In DNA, the CDR3 is TGTGCCAGCAGTGAATTTCAGGGGAGAAGCACTGAAGCTTTCTTT.

V and J are TRBV19 and TRBJ2-7; D call uncertain. Looked up from germline, CDR1 is LNHDA and CDR2 is SQIVND (reference sequence). Trimming removed 3 bases from V and 0 bases from J, with 12 bases in between. The CDR3 covers 15 residues. Here the CDR3 DNA reads TGTGCCAGTAGTATCGTAGCAGCGAGCTCCTACGAGCAGTACTTC. Translation: CASSIVAASSYEQYF.

The sample holds one count of this clone. The chain has TRBV19 and TRBJ2-2; TRBD1 aligns across 7 bases. With V trimmed by 5 bases and J by 3 bases, 3 bases remained unmatched. This CDR3 contains 14 residues. Germline V CDR1 and CDR2: LNHDA, SQIVND (reference sequence). In nucleotides, the CDR3 is TGTGCCAGTAGTGGGACAGTGTACACCGGGGAGCTGTTTTTT. This translates into CASSGTVYTGELFF.